Described below is a single T cell receptor beta chain sequence and its context. What it binds is unknown. This record comes from a study of T cells in Graves' hyperthyroidism and ophthalmopathy. Study-wide results and caveats: Model output signaled ophthalmopathy a median around 5.9 months ahead of onset.

The CDR3 spans 15 residues. The germline V gene has CDR1 MDHEN and CDR2 SYDVKM. Germline trimming cut 5 bases from V and 7 bases from J; bases unmatched to any gene: 6. What was amplified from RNA transcripts were TCR beta CDR3 regions. Carried out on the TCR CDR3, a first-round RT-PCR used the HTBI primer set. TCRdb re-derived calls from the multiplex PCR reads in MiXCR, one entry per CDR3 protein. The repertoire holds 350,000 to 500,000 distinct CDR3 sequences, with roughly 13% as singletons. The study left out patients who had uncontrolled infection, other autoimmune disease, pregnancy or lactation. Diagnostic assessment was based on clinical symptoms, serum thyroxine and TRAb, thyroid ultrasound and orbital computed tomography. Extraction of PBMCs used 10 ml of fresh peripheral blood.

Source material: blood. The chain has TRBV28 and TRBJ2-1; 12 bases map to TRBD2. The clonotype comes from a woman under 30 with Graves' hyperthyroidism. The CDR3 coding sequence is TGTGCCAGCAGTCTCCTAGCGGGAGGGGTTAATGAGCAGTTCTTC. Its translation is CASSLLAGGVNEQFF.